The clone carrying this T cell receptor beta chain showed up just a few times. Antigen unknown. Germline-derived CDR1 and CDR2 are KGHDR and SFDVKD. This CDR3 comprises 13 residues. V shed 4 bases, J shed 3 bases, and the junction held 1 base outside the gene matches. This sample was included in a study of T cells in Graves' hyperthyroidism and ophthalmopathy. The CDR3 regions of TCR beta were amplified from RNA transcripts. HTBI primers were used for first-round RT-PCR of the TCR CDR3. TCRdb re-derived calls from the multiplex PCR reads in MiXCR, one entry per CDR3 protein. The repertoire includes more than 600,000 distinct CDR3 sequences, 16% of them detected once, and 8.4% sits in the top ten. Stable Graves' hyperthyroidism denoted no ophthalmopathy progression over 18 months. Study-level points and caveats: Within blood appeared most thyroid clonotypes that had expanded above 0.001.

The sequence derives from a man between 18 and 29 years old with Graves' hyperthyroidism. This sequence joins TRBV24-1 and TRBJ2-5; TRBD2 matches at 7 bases. Sequenced: blood. The CDR3 nucleotides read TGTGCCACCAGTGAGGGAGGGGAAGAGACCCAGTACTTC. Its translation: CATSEGGEETQYF.